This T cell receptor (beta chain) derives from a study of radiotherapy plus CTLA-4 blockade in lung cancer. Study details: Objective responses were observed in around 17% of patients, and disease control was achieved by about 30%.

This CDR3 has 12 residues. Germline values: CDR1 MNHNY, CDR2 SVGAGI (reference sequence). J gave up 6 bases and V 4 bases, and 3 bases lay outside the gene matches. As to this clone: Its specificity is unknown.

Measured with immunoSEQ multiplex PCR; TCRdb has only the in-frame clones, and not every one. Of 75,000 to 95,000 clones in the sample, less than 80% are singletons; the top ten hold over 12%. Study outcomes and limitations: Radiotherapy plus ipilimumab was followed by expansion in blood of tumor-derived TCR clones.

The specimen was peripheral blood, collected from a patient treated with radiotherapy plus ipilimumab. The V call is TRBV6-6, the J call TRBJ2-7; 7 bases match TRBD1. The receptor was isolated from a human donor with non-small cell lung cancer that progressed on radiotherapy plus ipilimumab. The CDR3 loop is CASSSTGAEQYF. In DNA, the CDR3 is TGTGCCAGCAGTTCCACAGGGGCCGAGCAGTACTTC.